This entry lists 17 T cell receptor beta chains sequenced from one sample in a study of a mutant IDH1 vaccine in newly diagnosed glioma. The time point here: week 5, during vaccination. The content of each vaccine dose was 300 ug of mutant IDH1 20-mer peptide, and topical imiquimod accompanied it. Libraries were prepared by immunoSEQ multiplex PCR; TCRdb keeps only in-frame clonotypes and omits some of them. In the table there are 45,000 to 70,000 clones, over 70% of which are singletons. These receptors are not linked to any known antigen. This specimen was PBMCs, taken from a glioma patient whose treatment included an IDH1 peptide vaccine. All receptors derive from a man aged 25 to 45 with glioma.

V usage is TRBV2 and J usage is TRBJ1-2, with a weak D call TRBD1 (5 bases). V was shortened by 7 bases and J by 1 base, with 13 bases between the two germline ends. This CDR3 is 14 amino acids long. Germline V CDR1 and CDR2: SNHLY, FYNNEI. CDR3 residues: CASKGDSLNYGYTF. In DNA form, the CDR3 reads TGTGCCAGCAAAGGCGACAGCCTTAACTATGGCTACACCTTC.

About this clone: A junction boundary mismatches the germline segment, possibly from a read error. The chain joins TRBV5-1 to TRBJ1-1; no clear D gene. Per the germline V gene, CDR1 is SGHRS and CDR2 is YFSETQ. The CDR3 spans 12 residues. In DNA form, the CDR3 reads TGCGCCAGTTACAGCGGGAACGCTGAAGCTTTCTTT. Translation: CASYSGNAEAFF.

Here the CDR3 reads CASSQDLGSTGELFF. The CDR3, as DNA: TGCGCCAGCAGCCAAGATTTGGGGTCCACCGGGGAGCTGTTTTTT. This rearrangement joins TRBV4-1 to TRBJ2-2; D gene uncertain. The V gene's germline CDR1 is MGHRA and CDR2 YSYEKL. The germline V and J ends were trimmed by 0 bases and 4 bases, with 9 bases remaining between them. The CDR3 contains 15 residues.

The chain combines TRBV15 with TRBJ1-3; unclear D gene. With 0 bases removed from V and 5 bases from J, the gap between germline ends came to 14 bases. This CDR3 has 16 amino acids. CDR1 and CDR2 from the germline V gene are LNHNV and YYDKDF (reference sequence). The CDR3 region is CATSRDGVTPRNTIYF. The CDR3 DNA sequence: TGTGCCACCAGCAGAGATGGGGTAACACCTAGAAACACCATATATTTT.

J is TRBJ1-3 and V is TRBV21-1; the table gives TRBD1 as D, unverified against the DNA. TRBV21-1 corresponds to a pseudogene. The length of the CDR3 is 16 residues. The CDR3 nucleotides read TGTGCCAGCAGCGGACGACAGCCGAGCTCTGGAAACACCATATATTTT. This encodes CASSGRQPSSGNTIYF.

The chain joins TRBV5-4 to TRBJ1-1; unclear D gene. The CDR3 covers 15 residues. The V and J ends lost 4 bases and 5 bases respectively, with 18 bases between them. Per germline, CDR1 SGHNT and CDR2 YYREEE (reference sequence). The CDR3 protein is CASSGYPRGSTEAFF. CDR3 sequence (DNA): TGTGCCAGCAGCGGGTACCCCCGGGGAAGTACTGAAGCTTTCTTT.

V usage is TRBV7-6 and J usage is TRBJ1-3, with a weak D call TRBD1 (6 bases). CDR3 length equals 14 residues. The V and J ends lost 3 bases and 4 bases respectively, with 10 bases between them. Germline V gene sequence: CDR1 SGHVS, CDR2 FNYEAQ. CDR3 in amino acids: CASSFRTDGNTIYF. The CDR3 DNA reads as TGTGCCAGCAGCTTCCGGACAGACGGAAACACCATATATTTT.

DNA for the CDR3: TGTGCCAGTAGTCTGACAGGGGTGGGTTTTCCAGAGACCCAGTACTTC. It specifies CASSLTGVGFPETQYF. This chain links TRBV19 with TRBJ2-5, with TRBD1 matching over 8 bases. Germline V gene lookup returns CDR1 LNHDA and CDR2 SQIVND (reference sequence). The CDR3 has 16 residues. V was pared by 5 bases and J by 4 bases, with 12 bases of the junction left unmatched. The variable domain in full, completed from reference TRBV19 and TRBJ2-5, reads DGGITQSPKYLFRKEGQNVTLSCEQNLNHDAMYWYRQDPGQGLRLIYYSQIVNDFQKGDIAEGYSVSREKKESFPLTVTSAQKNPTAFYLCASSLTGVGFPETQYFGPGTRLLVL.

The chain employs TRBV11-2 and TRBJ2-4; D remains ambiguous. The length of the CDR3 is 15 residues. Trimming removed 3 bases from V and 0 bases from J, with 9 bases in between. Germline CDR1 SGHAT, CDR2 FQNNGV. The CDR3 loop is CASSFTLVAKNIQYF. Written as DNA, the CDR3 is TGTGCCAGCAGCTTTACATTGGTAGCCAAAAACATTCAGTACTTC.

The rearrangement links TRBV5-4 to TRBJ1-1; a possible D gene is TRBD1 (5 bases). The CDR3 spans 15 residues. V was pared by 3 bases and J by 4 bases, with 16 bases between. Germline V CDR1 and CDR2: SGHNT, YYREEE (reference sequence). CDR3 in amino acids: CASSYGRDPATEAFF. CDR3 bases: TGTGCCAGCAGCTACGGCCGGGACCCAGCCACTGAAGCTTTCTTT.

For the CDR3, the DNA is TGTGCCAGCAAGGACGGGAGGAGTGACTATGGCTACACCTTC. Translating gives CASKDGRSDYGYTF. The genes are TRBV19 and TRBJ1-2; D not resolved. Germline V CDR1 and CDR2: LNHDA, SQIVND (reference sequence). The V gene lost 9 bases and the J gene lost 3 bases, with 17 bases spanning the gap. The CDR3 is 14 amino acids.

This chain uses TRBV9 with TRBJ2-3, with no clear D. Trimming cost V 3 bases and J 2 bases, with 13 bases left between them. The CDR3 runs 15 residues. The germline gives CDR1 SGDLS, CDR2 YYNGEE. The CDR3 nucleotides are TGTGCCAGCAGCGCGCTCGCGCCATACACAGATACGCAGTATTTT. Protein product: CASSALAPYTDTQYF. The entire variable domain, with the rest obtained from reference TRBV9 and TRBJ2-3, is as follows: DSGVTQTPKHLITATGQRVTLRCSPRSGDLSVYWYQQSLDQGLQFLIQYYNGEERAKGNILERFSAQQFPDLHSELNLSSLELGDSALYFCASSALAPYTDTQYFGPGTRLTVL.

This clone has a handful of counts. V is TRBV21-1 and J is TRBJ1-1. TRBV21-1 is annotated as a pseudogene. CDR3 length: 14 residues. The CDR3 region is CASSKGGFDTEAFF. The CDR3 nucleotides are TGTGCCAGCAGCAAAGGGGGTTTTGACACTGAAGCTTTCTTT.

The count of this clone is one. The chain recombines TRBV11-2 with TRBJ2-5, with 10 bases aligning to TRBD2. The J segment lost 5 bases and the V segment lost 1 base, leaving 4 bases of the junction unmatched. This CDR3 has 15 residues. Germline V gene lookup returns CDR1 SGHAT and CDR2 FQNNGV. As DNA, the CDR3 is TGTGCCAGCAGCTTAGGAGCGGGGGGGCGGGAGACCCAGTACTTC. Protein product: CASSLGAGGRETQYF.

The chain uses TRBV27 and TRBJ1-6, with a tentative D call TRBD1 (5 bases). V was clipped by 0 bases and J by 5 bases, with 17 bases between them. From germline, CDR1 is MNHEY and CDR2 SMNVEV (reference sequence). CDR3 length: 18 residues. As DNA, the CDR3 is TGTGCCAGCAGTTTATCTCGGTGGGGTCAGGGTAATAATTCACCCCTCCACTTT. Its protein product is CASSLSRWGQGNNSPLHF.

The chain is built from TRBV15 and TRBJ1-2, with 9 bases fitting TRBD1. This CDR3 has 15 residues. The V gene end was trimmed by 2 bases and the J gene end by 6 bases; junction bases not matched to a gene: 7. CDR1 is LNHNV, CDR2 YYDKDF, per germline (reference sequence). In DNA form, the CDR3 reads TGTGCCACCAGCAGACTAAGAACAGGGGGCGATGGCTACACCTTC. This gives the protein CATSRLRTGGDGYTF.

The table lists this clone with a count of one. The chain couples TRBV6-5 to TRBJ2-7; 7 bases line up with TRBD1. CDR3 size: 14 residues. V trimming: 2 bases; J trimming: 4 bases; junction bases outside the gene matches: 5. CDR1 is MNHEY, CDR2 SVGAGI, per germline. DNA for the CDR3: TGTGCCAGCAGTTACGACGGGACAGTTTACGAGCAGTACTTC. Its translation: CASSYDGTVYEQYF.